The 25 T cell receptor beta chains reported below all come from one sample, sequenced in a study of T cells after yellow fever vaccination. TCRdb ran MiXCR on the 5' RACE reads and lists one entry per CDR3 protein. Here the sample spans 300,000 or so distinct CDR3 sequences, over 10% being singletons. The sequences come from CD4+ T cells sorted from PBMCs, collected 45 days after the yellow fever booster vaccination. These receptor sequences come from a man between 25 and 39 years old who received the YFV17D yellow fever vaccine.

This clonotype was observed a handful of times. CDR3 residues: CSVDISDTQYF. The CDR3 nucleotides are TGCAGCGTTGATATCTCAGATACGCAGTATTTT. The rearrangement links TRBV29-1 to TRBJ2-3; D is unclear. The CDR3 has 11 amino acids. The germline CDR1 and CDR2 sequences are SQVTM and ANQGSEA. Trimming cost V 3 bases and J 4 bases, with 5 bases left between them.

This clonotype was detected a few times. The chain employs TRBV15 and TRBJ2-2; 12 positions agree with TRBD1. The CDR3 length is 17 residues. The germline V gene has CDR1 LNHNV and CDR2 YYDKDF (reference sequence). After removal of 2 bases from V and 6 bases from J, the junction contained 7 bases not matched to a gene. CDR3 amino acids: CATSRSTGTGGSGELFF. The CDR3 DNA sequence: TGTGCCACCAGCAGAAGTACCGGGACAGGGGGCTCCGGGGAGCTGTTTTTT.

This clonotype was counted at least ten times. The rearrangement joins TRBV20-1 to TRBJ2-3, with TRBD1 as a possible D gene (6 bases). The CDR3 consists of 15 residues. The ends were cut back, 6 bases at V and 1 base at J, with 17 bases in the middle. Germline assignment: CDR1 DFQATT and CDR2 SNEGSKA (reference sequence). Here the CDR3 DNA reads TGCAGTGCCGCTAATCGGGGACACCGCACAGATACGCAGTATTTT. As protein: CSAANRGHRTDTQYF.

This clonotype has only a few counts. The chain joins TRBV12-3 or TRBV12-4 to TRBJ1-1; no reliable D call. V was clipped by 3 bases and J by 5 bases, with 10 bases between them. This CDR3 is 13 amino acids long. The CDR3 reads CASSFMAFTEAFF. The DNA for the CDR3 is TGTGCCAGCAGTTTTATGGCTTTTACTGAAGCTTTCTTT.

On this clonotype: Germline and junction disagree at one end, which may indicate a read error. The rearrangement uses TRBV5-1 and TRBJ2-1; TRBD2 aligns across 9 bases. From germline, CDR1 is SGHRS and CDR2 YFSETQ. This CDR3 spans 18 amino acids. The DNA of the CDR3 is TGCGCCAGCAGCACTGGTGGAACGGCGGGAGGGCCCTACAATGAGCAGTTCTTT. The encoded protein is CASSTGGTAGGPYNEQFF.

A remark on this clonotype: Compared with germline, one end of the junction differs, possibly owing to a read error. The rearrangement links TRBV7-7 to TRBJ1-5; TRBD1 might be the D (5 bases). This CDR3 has 15 amino acids. Per the germline V gene, CDR1 is SSHAT and CDR2 is FNYEAQ (reference sequence). The CDR3 nucleotides read TGTGCTAGCAGCCAGACAGTGCATAGCAATCAGCCCCAGCATTTT. This translates into CASSQTVHSNQPQHF.

The table lists this clonotype with a few counts. The CDR3 is CASSQGVYEAFF. CDR3 nucleotide sequence: TGTGCCAGCAGCCAAGGGGTTTATGAAGCTTTCTTT. This chain uses TRBV3-1 with TRBJ1-1; D is undetermined. Germline assignment: CDR1 LGHDT and CDR2 YNNKEL (reference sequence). This CDR3 has 12 residues. V gave up 1 base and J gave up 7 bases, with 7 bases separating them.

This clonotype has only a few counts. V and J are TRBV12-3 or TRBV12-4 and TRBJ2-1; unclear D gene. There are 11 residues in the CDR3. Trimming removed 6 bases at V and 8 bases at J, with 8 bases between. The CDR3 reads CASRVVDEQFF. CDR3 DNA: TGTGCCAGCAGGGTCGTGGATGAGCAGTTCTTC.

This clonotype was seen only a few times. V gene TRBV12-3 or TRBV12-4 combines with J gene TRBJ2-7, with D perhaps TRBD2 (6 bases). V shed 3 bases and J shed 3 bases, with 9 bases lying between them. The CDR3 loop spans 13 amino acids. CDR3 in DNA: TGTGCCAGCAGTTTCCAGGGAGGCTACGAGCAGTACTTC. Protein sequence: CASSFQGGYEQYF.

The chain has TRBV29-1 and TRBJ2-2; 8 bases map to TRBD1. Germline CDR1 is SQVTM and CDR2 is ANQGSEA. V was clipped by 4 bases and J by 4 bases; unmatched bases: 14. The CDR3 contains 17 residues. DNA of the CDR3: TGCAGCGTTGCCCGTGACAGGGGATTTAGAGGCACCGGGGAGCTGTTTTTT. As protein: CSVARDRGFRGTGELFF.

This chain joins TRBV18 and TRBJ1-5; tentative D call: TRBD1 (6 bases). Germline CDR1 KGHSH, CDR2 LQKENI. Trimming cost V 6 bases and J 0 bases, with 12 bases left between them. The CDR3 is 15 amino acids. CDR3 bases: TGTGCCAGCTCGTCGCAGGGGTATAGCAATCAGCCCCAGCATTTT. This translates into CASSSQGYSNQPQHF.

This clonotype was picked up a small number of times. V gene TRBV2 combines with J gene TRBJ2-7; a weak D match, TRBD2 (5 bases). There are 13 residues in the CDR3. Germline V gene lookup returns CDR1 SNHLY and CDR2 FYNNEI. V dropped 6 bases and J dropped 4 bases, with 13 bases sitting between them. The CDR3 loop is CASRRDQTYEQYF. CDR3 nucleotide sequence: TGTGCCAGCAGGAGGGATCAGACATACGAGCAGTACTTC.

This sequence joins TRBV30 and TRBJ2-7; D assignment may be TRBD1 or TRBD2 (6 bases each). In germline, CDR1 is GTSNPN, CDR2 SVGIG (reference sequence). The CDR3 loop spans 15 amino acids. The germline V and J ends were trimmed by 0 bases and 2 bases, with 14 bases remaining between them. The CDR3, as DNA: TGTGCCTGGAGTGTAGGCGGGACAAATCCCTACGAGCAGTACTTC. It specifies CAWSVGGTNPYEQYF.

This clonotype has more than one count but fewer than ten. This CDR3 is CASSQAGGPAGELFF. In DNA, the CDR3 is TGCGCCAGCAGCCAAGCGGGAGGGCCGGCCGGGGAGCTGTTTTTT. This sequence joins TRBV4-3 and TRBJ2-2; 8 bases map to TRBD2. The CDR3 runs to 15 residues. CDR1 is LGHNA, CDR2 YSLEER, per germline. The trim removed 1 base at V and 6 bases at J, leaving 4 bases unmatched.

This clonotype was picked up a small number of times. The rearrangement uses TRBV18 and TRBJ1-2; 9 bases match TRBD1. CDR3 length: 15 residues. V was clipped by 3 bases and J by 2 bases; unmatched bases: 4. Germline lookup yields CDR1 KGHSH and CDR2 LQKENI. CDR3 sequence reads: CASSPGTGSNYGYTF. Here the CDR3 DNA reads TGTGCCAGCTCACCCGGGACAGGGTCAAACTATGGCTACACCTTC. Variable domain in full (rest from reference TRBV18 and TRBJ1-2): NAGVMQNPRHLVRRRGQEARLRCSPMKGHSHVYWYRQLPEEGLKFMVYLQKENIIDESGMPKERFSAEFPKEGPSILRIQQVVRGDSAAYFCASSPGTGSNYGYTFGSGTRLTVV.

This clonotype was observed a few times. CDR3 sequence: CASSVNGEAVLGELFF. The CDR3 nucleotides are TGTGCCAGCAGCGTAAACGGGGAAGCGGTTCTCGGGGAGCTGTTTTTT. The V and J genes are TRBV9 and TRBJ2-2, with D possibly being TRBD2 (5 bases). V lost 1 base to trimming and J lost 7 bases, with 17 bases between them. CDR1 and CDR2 from the germline V gene are SGDLS and YYNGEE. CDR3 size: 16 residues.

This clonotype was detected only a few times. The gene calls are TRBV18 and TRBJ2-2; D unclear. Deletions cut 3 bases from V and 4 bases from J, with 9 bases between. The CDR3 sequence is 14 residues long. From germline, CDR1 is KGHSH and CDR2 LQKENI. CDR3 region: CASSPSGATGELFF. DNA of the CDR3: TGTGCCAGCTCACCCTCGGGCGCCACCGGGGAGCTGTTTTTT. Filled out from reference TRBV18 and TRBJ2-2, the complete variable domain reads NAGVMQNPRHLVRRRGQEARLRCSPMKGHSHVYWYRQLPEEGLKFMVYLQKENIIDESGMPKERFSAEFPKEGPSILRIQQVVRGDSAAYFCASSPSGATGELFFGEGSRLTVL.

The rearrangement joins TRBV19 to TRBJ2-3; 7 nucleotides match TRBD2. Germline V CDR1 and CDR2: LNHDA, SQIVND (reference sequence). The CDR3 is made up of 15 amino acids. V was pared by 8 bases and J by 3 bases, with 11 bases of the junction left unmatched. The CDR3 here is CASRESGGRTDTQYF. The CDR3 nucleotides are TGTGCCAGTCGTGAGTCGGGAGGAAGGACAGATACGCAGTATTTT.

The chain couples TRBV7-2 to TRBJ1-2; D is possibly TRBD1 (5 bases). V gave up 1 base and J gave up 4 bases, with 10 bases separating them. The CDR3 is 14 amino acids. Germline CDR1 SGHTA, CDR2 FQGNSA. CDR3 amino acids: CASSLDKRGYGYTF. In nucleotides, the CDR3 is TGTGCCAGCAGCTTAGATAAGAGGGGCTATGGCTACACCTTC.

The chain joins TRBV14 to TRBJ2-7; TRBD2 matches 12 bases. Germline V gene sequence: CDR1 SGHDN, CDR2 FVKESK. V shed 3 bases and J 4 bases; nucleotides not matched to a gene: 4. CDR3 length: 15 amino acids. DNA of the CDR3: TGTGCCAGCAGCCAGACTAGCGGGAGTAGTTACGAGCAGTACTTC. Translation gives CASSQTSGSSYEQYF.

The chain couples TRBV20-1 to TRBJ2-7; 10 nucleotides match TRBD2. CDR1 is DFQATT and CDR2 is SNEGSKA in the germline V gene (reference sequence). The trim removed 3 bases at V and 7 bases at J, leaving 9 bases unmatched. This CDR3 spans 14 amino acids. The CDR3 region is CSAREREGLREQYF. In DNA, the CDR3 is TGCAGTGCTAGGGAGCGGGAGGGCCTGAGGGAGCAGTACTTC.

The sample holds a few counts of this clonotype. The genes are TRBV4-3 and TRBJ1-5, with a tentative D call TRBD1 (5 bases). CDR1 LGHNA and CDR2 YSLEER come from the germline V gene. V was shortened by 0 bases and J by 4 bases, with 13 bases between the two germline ends. This CDR3 has 16 amino acids. This CDR3 reads CASSQDFQGRNQPQHF. The CDR3 nucleotides read TGCGCCAGCAGCCAAGACTTCCAGGGACGAAATCAGCCCCAGCATTTT.

This chain links TRBV28 with TRBJ2-7, with 7 bases fitting TRBD1. V shed 1 base, J shed 3 bases, and the junction held 12 bases outside the gene matches. From germline, CDR1 is MDHEN and CDR2 SYDVKM. CDR3 length: 17 amino acids. CDR3 sequence: CASSLSGGGAGGYEQYF. The CDR3 nucleotides are TGTGCCAGCAGTTTATCCGGTGGTGGGGCAGGGGGCTACGAGCAGTACTTC.

V and J are TRBV6-5 and TRBJ2-2; D not certain. This CDR3 is 13 amino acids long. Germline CDR1 is MNHEY and CDR2 is SVGAGI. The V end lost 0 bases, the J end lost 1 base, and 0 bases lay between the germline ends. This CDR3 reads CASSYSNTGELFF. CDR3 in DNA: TGTGCCAGCAGTTACTCGAACACCGGGGAGCTGTTTTTT.

This clonotype was seen at least ten times. Germline is not matched at one junction end, which may reflect a read error. This chain uses TRBV7-8 with TRBJ2-3; TRBD2 might be the D (6 bases). CDR1 is SGHVS and CDR2 is FQNEAQ in the germline V gene. The CDR3 length is 13 residues. DNA for the CDR3: TGTGCCAGCAGCTTAGCGCGGGGTAGCGGTAGGGGTTTT. Translated, it gives CASSLARGSGRGF.